Presented here are 6 T cell receptor beta chains from one specimen sequenced in a study of blood T cell repertoires in COVID-19. TCRdb keeps only in-frame clones here, not all; method: immunoSEQ multiplex PCR. The table shows some 290,000 clones, with roughly nine tenths occurring only once. The sequenced sample consisted of peripheral blood. The receptor source for this set is a woman in her thirties with COVID-19, enrolled during active disease.

CDR3 protein: CASSSYRAGANVLTF. The DNA of the CDR3 is TGTGCCAGCAGCTCATACAGGGCTGGGGCCAACGTCCTGACTTTC. The chain employs TRBV11-1 and TRBJ2-6; D may be TRBD1 (6 bases). V lost 4 bases and J lost 2, with 9 bases in between. This CDR3 spans 15 amino acids. From germline, CDR1 is SGHAT and CDR2 FQDESV (reference sequence).

V usage is TRBV9 and J usage is TRBJ2-1, with unresolved D. Germline CDR1 and CDR2: SGDLS and YYNGEE. V was shortened by 0 bases and J by 0 bases, with 7 bases between the two germline ends. The CDR3 totals 15 residues. CDR3 sequence reads: CASSVEAVSYNEQFF. Written as DNA, the CDR3 is TGTGCCAGCAGCGTAGAGGCGGTCTCCTACAATGAGCAGTTCTTC.

The genes are TRBV5-1 and TRBJ2-2; D gene ambiguous. CDR3 length: 14 amino acids. Between the trimmed V and J ends, which lost 0 bases and 4 bases, there was a span of 7 bases. CDR1 is SGHRS and CDR2 is YFSETQ in the germline V gene. CDR3 in amino acids: CASSLDSTTGELFF. DNA for the CDR3: TGCGCCAGCAGCTTGGACAGCACCACCGGGGAGCTGTTTTTT.

V gene TRBV6-5 combines with J gene TRBJ2-5, with a possible D match to TRBD1 (5 bases). Trimming pared 7 bases from V and 7 bases from J, leaving 19 bases between. The CDR3 loop spans 14 amino acids. The germline V gene has CDR1 MNHEY and CDR2 SVGAGI. The CDR3 DNA is TGTGCCAGCACCCAGGCAGGGTTTTATGGGACCCAGTACTTC. Translation gives CASTQAGFYGTQYF.

A word on this clone: The same CDR3 can be traced to other DNA sequences in this sample. This rearrangement joins TRBV21-1 to TRBJ2-7; the table's D call, TRBD2, was not checked against the DNA. TRBV21-1 is noted as a pseudogene. The CDR3 length is 14 residues. CDR3 coding DNA: TGTGCCAGCAGCATAACGGGACTAGTCCACGAGCAGTATTTC. As protein: CASSITGLVHEQYF.

The CDR3 DNA sequence: TGTGCCAGCAGCCGTCTCTCTAGCACCGGGGAGCTGTTTTTT. This gives the protein CASSRLSSTGELFF. V is TRBV13 and J is TRBJ2-2; no firm D call. Germline assignment: CDR1 PRHDT and CDR2 FYEKMQ (reference sequence). The CDR3 extends over 14 amino acids. The V gene lost 5 bases and the J gene lost 4 bases, with 11 bases spanning the gap.